Listed here is a single T cell receptor beta chain. Its target is not known. Germline V gives CDR1 MNHNY, CDR2 SVGAGI (reference sequence). The CDR3 loop spans 12 amino acids. V dropped 10 bases and J dropped 3 bases, with 12 bases sitting between them. The data belong to a study of cytomegalovirus exposure and HLA in healthy donors. About the research overall: The study placed about four fifths of its roughly 430 genotyped donors in the Caucasian-associated ancestry cluster. General observations from the study: Presence/absence analyses assumed roughly uniform sequencing depth across donors.

The study sampled nominally healthy donors, though unrecorded immune exposures were likely. Primers included in the PCR were 60 Vbeta and 13 Jbeta primers. Assay: immunoSEQ multiplex PCR; the TCRdb copy retains only in-frame clones and omits some. Among 70,000 or so clones listed, 68% were seen once. The chain has TRBV6-6 and TRBJ1-1, with no clear D. This clonotype originated in a woman aged 25 to 45 in good health and CMV-seronegative. The material sequenced was PBMCs. CDR3 amino acids: CAIRFGDTEAFF. DNA of the CDR3: TGTGCCATTCGATTCGGGGACACTGAAGCTTTCTTT.